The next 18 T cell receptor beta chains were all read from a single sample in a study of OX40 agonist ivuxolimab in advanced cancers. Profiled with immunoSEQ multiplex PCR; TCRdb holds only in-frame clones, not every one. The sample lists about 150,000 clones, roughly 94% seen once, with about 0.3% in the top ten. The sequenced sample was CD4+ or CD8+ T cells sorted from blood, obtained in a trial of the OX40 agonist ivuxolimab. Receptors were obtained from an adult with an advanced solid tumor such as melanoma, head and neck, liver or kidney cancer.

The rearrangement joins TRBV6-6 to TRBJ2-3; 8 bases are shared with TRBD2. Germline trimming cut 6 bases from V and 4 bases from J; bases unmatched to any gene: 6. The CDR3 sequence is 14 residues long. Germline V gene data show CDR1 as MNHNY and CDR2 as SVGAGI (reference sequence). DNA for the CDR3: TGTGCCAGCAGGCGGGGGGCCCTGGCAGATACGCAGTATTTT. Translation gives CASRRGALADTQYF.

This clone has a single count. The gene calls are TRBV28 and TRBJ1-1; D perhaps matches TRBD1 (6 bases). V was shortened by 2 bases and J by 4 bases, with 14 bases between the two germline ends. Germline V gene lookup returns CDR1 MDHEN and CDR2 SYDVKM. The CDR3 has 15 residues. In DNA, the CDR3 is TGTGCCAGCAGTTTAGGGGGGCTAGTTGGCACTGAAGCTTTCTTT. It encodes CASSLGGLVGTEAFF.

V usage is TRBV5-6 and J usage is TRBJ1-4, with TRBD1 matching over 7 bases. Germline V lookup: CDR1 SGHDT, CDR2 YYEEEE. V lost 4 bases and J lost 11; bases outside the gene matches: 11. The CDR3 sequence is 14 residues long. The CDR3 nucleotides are TGTGCCAGCAGCCACAGGGGAAGGATAGATAAACTGTTTTTT. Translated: CASSHRGRIDKLFF.

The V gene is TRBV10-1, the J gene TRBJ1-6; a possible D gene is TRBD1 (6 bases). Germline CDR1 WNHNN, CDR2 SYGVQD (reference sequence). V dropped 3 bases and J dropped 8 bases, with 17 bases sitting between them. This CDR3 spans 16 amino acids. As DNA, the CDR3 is TGCGCCAGCAGTGAACGGGACACGGGCAACCATTCACCCCTCCACTTT. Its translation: CASSERDTGNHSPLHF.

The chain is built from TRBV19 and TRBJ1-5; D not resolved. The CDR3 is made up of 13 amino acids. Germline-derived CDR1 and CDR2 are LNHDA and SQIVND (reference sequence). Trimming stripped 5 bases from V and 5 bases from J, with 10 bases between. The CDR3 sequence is CASSPPRDQPQHF. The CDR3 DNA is TGTGCCAGTAGTCCCCCCCGGGATCAGCCCCAGCATTTT. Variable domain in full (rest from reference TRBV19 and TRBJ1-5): DGGITQSPKYLFRKEGQNVTLSCEQNLNHDAMYWYRQDPGQGLRLIYYSQIVNDFQKGDIAEGYSVSREKKESFPLTVTSAQKNPTAFYLCASSPPRDQPQHFGDGTRLSIL.

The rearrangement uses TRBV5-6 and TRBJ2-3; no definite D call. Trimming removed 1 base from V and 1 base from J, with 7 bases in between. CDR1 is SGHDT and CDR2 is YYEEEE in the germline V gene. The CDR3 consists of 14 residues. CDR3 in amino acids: CASSLTRGTDTQYF. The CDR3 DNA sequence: TGTGCCAGCAGCTTGACAAGAGGCACAGATACGCAGTATTTT. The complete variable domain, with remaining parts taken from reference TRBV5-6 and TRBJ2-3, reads DAGVTQSPTHLIKTRGQQVTLRCSPKSGHDTVSWYQQALGQGPQFIFQYYEEEERQRGNFPDRFSGHQFPNYSSELNVNALLLGDSALYLCASSLTRGTDTQYFGPGTRLTVL.

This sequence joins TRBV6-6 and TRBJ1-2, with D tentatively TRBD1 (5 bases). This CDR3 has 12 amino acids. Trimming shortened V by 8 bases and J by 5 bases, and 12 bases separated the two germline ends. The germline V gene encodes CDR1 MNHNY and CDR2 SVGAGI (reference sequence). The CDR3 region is CASSPGVYGYTF. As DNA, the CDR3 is TGTGCCAGCTCCCCGGGGGTTTATGGCTACACCTTC.

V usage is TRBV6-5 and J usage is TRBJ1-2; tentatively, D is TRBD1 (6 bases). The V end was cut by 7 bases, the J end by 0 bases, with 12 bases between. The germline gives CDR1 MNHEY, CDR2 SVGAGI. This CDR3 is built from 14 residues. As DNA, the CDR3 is TGTGCCAGCACGGGAGGGGGTTCTAACTATGGCTACACCTTC. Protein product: CASTGGGSNYGYTF.

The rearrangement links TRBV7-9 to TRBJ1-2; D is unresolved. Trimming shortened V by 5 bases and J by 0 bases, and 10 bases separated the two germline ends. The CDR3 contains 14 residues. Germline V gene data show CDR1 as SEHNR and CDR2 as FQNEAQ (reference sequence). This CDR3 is CASSHFGANYGYTF. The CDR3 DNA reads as TGTGCCAGCAGCCATTTCGGAGCTAACTATGGCTACACCTTC.

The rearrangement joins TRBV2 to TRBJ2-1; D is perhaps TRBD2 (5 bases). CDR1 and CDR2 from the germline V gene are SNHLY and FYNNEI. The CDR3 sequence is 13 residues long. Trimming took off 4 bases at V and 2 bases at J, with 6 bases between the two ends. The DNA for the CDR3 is TGTGCCAGCAGTGCCGGGACCTACAATGAGCAGTTCTTC. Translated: CASSAGTYNEQFF.

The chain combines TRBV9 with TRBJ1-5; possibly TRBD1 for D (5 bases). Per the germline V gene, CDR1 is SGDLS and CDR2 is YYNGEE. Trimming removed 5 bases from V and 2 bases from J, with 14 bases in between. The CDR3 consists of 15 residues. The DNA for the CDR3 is TGTGCCAGCAGTGTAACAGGAGGCGGCAATCAGCCCCAGCATTTT. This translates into CASSVTGGGNQPQHF.

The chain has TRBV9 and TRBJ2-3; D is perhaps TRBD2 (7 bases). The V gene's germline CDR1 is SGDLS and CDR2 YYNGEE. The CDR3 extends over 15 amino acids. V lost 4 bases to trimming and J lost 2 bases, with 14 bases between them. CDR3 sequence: CASSLLGGLTDTQYF. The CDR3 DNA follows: TGTGCCAGCAGCCTTCTGGGGGGGCTCACAGATACGCAGTATTTT.

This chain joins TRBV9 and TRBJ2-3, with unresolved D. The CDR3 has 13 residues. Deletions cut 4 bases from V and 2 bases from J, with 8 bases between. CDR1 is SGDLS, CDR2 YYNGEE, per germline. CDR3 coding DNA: TGTGCCAGCAGCCCGAGACTCACAGATACGCAGTATTTT. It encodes CASSPRLTDTQYF.

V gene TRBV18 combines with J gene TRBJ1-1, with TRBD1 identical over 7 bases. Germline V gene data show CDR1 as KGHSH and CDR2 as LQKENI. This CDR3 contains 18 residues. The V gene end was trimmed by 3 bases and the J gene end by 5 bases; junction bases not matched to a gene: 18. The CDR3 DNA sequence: TGTGCCAGCTCACCTGTGATGGCGGGACAGTGGGCGGGAACTGAAGCTTTCTTT. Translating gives CASSPVMAGQWAGTEAFF.

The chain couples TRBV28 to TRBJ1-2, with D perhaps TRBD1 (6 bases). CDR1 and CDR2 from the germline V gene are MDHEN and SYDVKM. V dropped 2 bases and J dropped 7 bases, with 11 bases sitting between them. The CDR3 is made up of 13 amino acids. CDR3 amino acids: CASSLGAGAGYTF. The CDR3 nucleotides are TGTGCCAGCAGTTTAGGGGCAGGGGCTGGCTACACCTTC.

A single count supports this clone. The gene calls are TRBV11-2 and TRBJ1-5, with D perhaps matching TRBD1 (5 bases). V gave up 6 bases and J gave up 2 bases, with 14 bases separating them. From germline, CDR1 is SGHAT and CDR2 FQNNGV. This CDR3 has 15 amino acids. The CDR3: CASSQNTQGNQPQHF. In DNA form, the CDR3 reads TGTGCCAGCAGTCAAAACACACAGGGCAATCAGCCCCAGCATTTT.

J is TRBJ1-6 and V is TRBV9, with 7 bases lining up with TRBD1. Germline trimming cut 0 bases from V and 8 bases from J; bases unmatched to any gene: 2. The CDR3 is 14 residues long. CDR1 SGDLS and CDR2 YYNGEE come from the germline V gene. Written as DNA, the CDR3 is TGTGCCAGCAGCGTAGAGGGACAGTATTCACCCCTCCACTTT. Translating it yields CASSVEGQYSPLHF.

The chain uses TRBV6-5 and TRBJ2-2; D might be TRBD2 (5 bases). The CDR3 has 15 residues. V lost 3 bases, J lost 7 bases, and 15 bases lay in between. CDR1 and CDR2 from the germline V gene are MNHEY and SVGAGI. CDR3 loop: CASSYRTVAIGELFF. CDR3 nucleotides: TGTGCCAGCAGTTATCGCACAGTAGCGATCGGGGAGCTGTTTTTT.